The 17 T cell receptor beta chains reported below all come from one sample, sequenced in a study of T-cell memory formation after mild COVID-19. TCRdb itself ran the 5' RACE reads through MiXCR, one entry per CDR3 protein. The sample includes 300,000 to 400,000 distinct CDR3 sequences, 10% to 15% of them seen just once. Sample: PBMCs or a T cell subset sorted from them (not recorded which). The receptor source for this set is a man between 18 and 29 years old who had mild COVID-19 (a few samples of this study predate the infection). Cell type and time point are not known.

In this sample, this clonotype turned up a few times. The chain employs TRBV7-8 and TRBJ2-1, with D possibly being TRBD2 (6 bases). CDR3 length equals 17 residues. With 7 bases removed from V and 2 bases from J, the gap between germline ends came to 21 bases. Germline CDR1 is SGHVS and CDR2 is FQNEAQ. The CDR3 nucleotides are TGTGCCAGCACCCTAGCGCGGGAACGGCCTACCTACAATGAGCAGTTCTTC. Protein sequence: CASTLARERPTYNEQFF.

This clonotype has just a few counts. V usage is TRBV30 and J usage is TRBJ1-1; D is uncertain. CDR3 length equals 11 residues. Trimming left V 0 bases short and J 6 bases short, with 5 bases between. The V gene's germline CDR1 is GTSNPN and CDR2 SVGIG (reference sequence). The CDR3 is CAWSVGAEAFF. DNA of the CDR3: TGTGCCTGGAGTGTGGGAGCTGAAGCTTTCTTT.

V gene TRBV29-1 combines with J gene TRBJ1-5, with D unresolved. CDR1 SQVTM and CDR2 ANQGSEA come from the germline V gene. The V end lost 0 bases, the J end lost 7 bases, and 10 bases lay between the germline ends. There are 13 residues in the CDR3. The CDR3 DNA reads as TGCAGCGTTGAAGAGGGGTCATCCCAGCCCCAGCATTTT. It translates to CSVEEGSSQPQHF.

This clonotype was seen a handful of times. The CDR3 sequence is CASSQSGNTALGDTQYF. The CDR3 DNA sequence: TGCGCCAGCAGCCAGAGCGGGAACACGGCTTTAGGAGATACGCAGTATTTT. The chain has TRBV4-1 and TRBJ2-3, with TRBD2 matching over 7 bases. The junction had 14 bases not matched to a gene; V was cut back by 3 bases and J by 5 bases. Germline-derived CDR1 and CDR2 are MGHRA and YSYEKL. This CDR3 comprises 17 residues.

CDR3 region: CASRDPGRANQPQHF. The CDR3 bases are TGTGCCAGCAGAGACCCTGGACGGGCAAATCAGCCCCAGCATTTT. V is TRBV2 and J is TRBJ1-5; D is uncertain. The CDR3 has 15 amino acids. Germline CDR1 reads SNHLY; CDR2 reads FYNNEI. V shed 6 bases and J shed 4 bases, with 16 bases lying between them.

This clonotype turned up a few times. This chain joins TRBV6-2 or TRBV6-3 and TRBJ2-2; tentatively, D is TRBD1 or TRBD2 (5 bases each). V was cut by 3 bases and J by 5 bases, with 13 bases left in between. There are 15 residues in the CDR3. The V gene's germline CDR1 is MNHEY and CDR2 SVGEGT. CDR3: CASSYRGAGTGELFF. The CDR3 nucleotides are TGTGCCAGCAGTTATCGAGGGGCCGGGACCGGGGAGCTGTTTTTT.

Only a few counts were recorded for this clonotype. The CDR3 spells CASSPGTGWNIQYF. The CDR3 bases are TGTGCCAGCAGCCCCGGGACAGGGTGGAACATTCAGTACTTC. The chain is built from TRBV6-2 or TRBV6-3 and TRBJ2-4; 9 bases agree with TRBD1. The germline gives CDR1 MNHEY, CDR2 SVGEGT. The CDR3 runs to 14 residues. Unmatched junction bases numbered 7, after V lost 6 bases and J lost 7 bases.

DNA of the CDR3: TGTGCCAGCAGCTTCGGGGGGATAGGTGGCTACACCTTC. Amino acid sequence: CASSFGGIGGYTF. The V call is TRBV5-5, the J call TRBJ1-2, with a weak D call TRBD1 (5 bases). This CDR3 comprises 13 residues. V was pared by 2 bases and J by 7 bases, with 12 bases between. Germline CDR1 and CDR2: SGHKS and YYEKEE (reference sequence). Filled out from reference TRBV5-5 and TRBJ1-2, the complete variable domain reads DAGVTQSPTHLIKTRGQQVTLRCSPISGHKSVSWYQQVLGQGPQFIFQYYEKEERGRGNFPDRFSARQFPNYSSELNVNALLLGDSALYLCASSFGGIGGYTFGSGTRLTVV.

The chain has TRBV4-1 and TRBJ2-1, with D perhaps given as TRBD1 or TRBD2 (6 bases each). This CDR3 is 16 amino acids long. Trimming took 3 bases from V and 9 from J, leaving 21 bases between them. In germline, CDR1 is MGHRA, CDR2 YSYEKL. The DNA for the CDR3 is TGCGCCAGCAGCCACCCTGGGCGGGACATCACAAGTGAGCAGTTCTTC. It is translated as CASSHPGRDITSEQFF.

This CDR3 is CASRSGGWETQYF. The CDR3 DNA reads as TGTGCCAGCAGGAGCGGGGGGTGGGAGACCCAGTACTTC. V gene TRBV11-2 combines with J gene TRBJ2-5; TRBD2 agrees at 9 bases. In germline, CDR1 is SGHAT, CDR2 FQNNGV. This CDR3 region has 13 residues. The ends lost 6 bases at V and 5 bases at J; junction bases unmatched: 4.

Worth noting for this clonotype: A much larger clone sits a single nucleotide away, making a read error possible. The chain combines TRBV4-2 with TRBJ1-5; D is possibly TRBD1 (5 bases). Germline V CDR1 and CDR2: LGHNA, YNFKEQ. The CDR3 is made up of 17 amino acids. The CDR3 loop is CAISHPMGGRGNQPQHF. In DNA form, the CDR3 reads TGTGCCATCAGCCACCCCATGGGGGGACGGGGCAATCAGCCCCAGCATTTT.

In this sample, this clonotype turned up a few times. The chain has TRBV15 and TRBJ1-4; D gene ambiguous. This CDR3 region has 15 residues. Trimming shortened V by 0 bases and J by 0 bases, and 5 bases separated the two germline ends. Germline CDR1 reads LNHNV; CDR2 reads YYDKDF (reference sequence). CDR3 protein: CATSRDGATNEKLFF. CDR3 in DNA: TGTGCCACCAGCAGAGATGGGGCAACTAATGAAAAACTGTTTTTT.

This clonotype showed up just a few times. The rearrangement uses TRBV3-1 and TRBJ2-7, with 13 bases that match TRBD2. Germline V lookup: CDR1 LGHDT, CDR2 YNNKEL (reference sequence). CDR3 length: 18 amino acids. The trim removed 4 bases at V and 0 bases at J, leaving 9 bases unmatched. CDR3 in DNA: TGTGCCAGCAGCCTCAGACTAGCGGGGGGACTAAGCTCCTACGAGCAGTACTTC. Translated, it gives CASSLRLAGGLSSYEQYF.

The sample holds a few counts of this clonotype. This chain links TRBV9 with TRBJ1-6; the D is unclear. The germline V gene encodes CDR1 SGDLS and CDR2 YYNGEE. There are 17 residues in the CDR3. V lost 0 bases and J lost 0, with 10 bases in between. The CDR3 DNA follows: TGTGCCAGCAGCGTAGGGGCCCTGAGCTCCTATAATTCACCCCTCCACTTT. Its translation is CASSVGALSSYNSPLHF. The full variable domain, in which reference TRBV9 and TRBJ1-6 provide the parts outside the CDR3, is DSGVTQTPKHLITATGQRVTLRCSPRSGDLSVYWYQQSLDQGLQFLIQYYNGEERAKGNILERFSAQQFPDLHSELNLSSLELGDSALYFCASSVGALSSYNSPLHFGNGTRLTVT.

This clonotype was seen a handful of times. This chain connects TRBV7-9 to TRBJ1-1, with 8 nucleotides matching TRBD1. V gave up 4 bases and J gave up 7 bases; unmatched junction bases: 11. CDR3 size: 15 residues. In germline, CDR1 is SEHNR, CDR2 FQNEAQ (reference sequence). The CDR3 bases are TGTGCCAGCAGCTCGACCACCTCCGACAGGGGTGAAGCTTTCTTT. It translates to CASSSTTSDRGEAFF.

The gene calls are TRBV5-1 and TRBJ2-3; 7 positions agree with TRBD2. The CDR3 spans 15 residues. V trimming: 0 bases; J trimming: 6 bases; junction bases outside the gene matches: 7. Germline CDR1 is SGHRS and CDR2 is YFSETQ. In DNA, the CDR3 is TGCGCCAGCAGCTTGGAGCGGGGTCACGCGGATACGCAGTATTTT. It yields the protein CASSLERGHADTQYF.

This chain uses TRBV19 with TRBJ2-1, with D maybe TRBD1 (5 bases). The CDR3 totals 15 residues. Trimming removed 1 base at V and 7 bases at J, with 14 bases between. Germline V gene lookup returns CDR1 LNHDA and CDR2 SQIVND (reference sequence). This CDR3 is CASSIGVGRSNEQFF. CDR3 bases: TGTGCCAGTAGTATAGGAGTGGGGCGGTCTAATGAGCAGTTCTTC.